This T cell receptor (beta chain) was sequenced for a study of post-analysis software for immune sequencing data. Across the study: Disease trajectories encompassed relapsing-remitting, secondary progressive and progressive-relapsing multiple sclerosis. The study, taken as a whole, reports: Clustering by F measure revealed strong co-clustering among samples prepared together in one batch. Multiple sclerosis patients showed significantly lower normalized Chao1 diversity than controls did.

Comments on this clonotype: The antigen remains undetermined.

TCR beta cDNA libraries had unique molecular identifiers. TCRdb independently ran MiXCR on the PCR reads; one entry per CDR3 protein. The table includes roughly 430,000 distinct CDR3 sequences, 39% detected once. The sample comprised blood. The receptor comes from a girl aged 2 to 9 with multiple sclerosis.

The CDR3 DNA reads TGTGCCAGCAGCCAGTCTACTCCAGCTACGCAGTATTTT. It is translated as CASSQSTPATQYF. The V call is TRBV14, the J call TRBJ2-3; D ambiguous. V was shortened by 3 bases and J by 8 bases, with 12 bases between the two germline ends. CDR3 length: 13 residues. CDR1 and CDR2 (germline): SGHDN, FVKESK.